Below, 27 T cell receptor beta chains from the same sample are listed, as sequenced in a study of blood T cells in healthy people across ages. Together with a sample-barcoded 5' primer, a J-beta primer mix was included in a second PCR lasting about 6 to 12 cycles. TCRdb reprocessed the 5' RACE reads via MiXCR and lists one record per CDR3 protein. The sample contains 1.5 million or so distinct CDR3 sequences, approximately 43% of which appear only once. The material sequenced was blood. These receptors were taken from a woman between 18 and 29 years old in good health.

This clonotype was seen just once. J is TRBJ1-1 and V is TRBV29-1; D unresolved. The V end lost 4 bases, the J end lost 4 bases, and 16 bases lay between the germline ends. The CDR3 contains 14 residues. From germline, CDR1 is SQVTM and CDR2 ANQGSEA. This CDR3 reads CSVAGRLGSTEAFF. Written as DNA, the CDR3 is TGCAGCGTTGCTGGGAGGTTGGGGAGCACTGAAGCTTTCTTT.

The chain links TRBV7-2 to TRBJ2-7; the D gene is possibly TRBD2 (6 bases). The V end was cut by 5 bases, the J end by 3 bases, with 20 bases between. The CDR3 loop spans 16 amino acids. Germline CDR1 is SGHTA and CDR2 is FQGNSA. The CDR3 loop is CASSQLTRWGYYEQYF. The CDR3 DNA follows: TGTGCCAGCAGCCAACTGACTAGATGGGGCTACTACGAGCAGTACTTC.

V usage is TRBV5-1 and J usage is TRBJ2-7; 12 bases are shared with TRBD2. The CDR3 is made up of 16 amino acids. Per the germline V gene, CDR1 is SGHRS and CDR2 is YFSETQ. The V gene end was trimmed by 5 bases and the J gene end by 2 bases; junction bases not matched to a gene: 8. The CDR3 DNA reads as TGCGCCAGCAGTTCTAGCGGGGGGGGTTCGACCTACGAGCAGTACTTC. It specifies CASSSSGGGSTYEQYF. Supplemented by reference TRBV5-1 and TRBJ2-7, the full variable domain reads KAGVTQTPRYLIKTRGQQVTLSCSPISGHRSVSWYQQTPGQGLQFLFEYFSETQRNKGNFPGRFSGRQFSNSRSEMNVSTLELGDSALYLCASSSSGGGSTYEQYFGPGTRLTVT.

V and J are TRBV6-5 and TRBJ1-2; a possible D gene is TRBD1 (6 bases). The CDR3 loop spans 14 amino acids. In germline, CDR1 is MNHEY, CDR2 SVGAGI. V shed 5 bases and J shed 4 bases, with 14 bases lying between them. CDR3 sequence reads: CASSMTGAFYGYTF. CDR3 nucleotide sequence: TGTGCCAGCAGTATGACAGGAGCCTTCTATGGCTACACCTTC.

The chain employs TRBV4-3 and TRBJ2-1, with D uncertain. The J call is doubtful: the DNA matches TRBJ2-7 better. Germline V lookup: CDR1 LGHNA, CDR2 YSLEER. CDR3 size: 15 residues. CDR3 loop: CASSQEGRSYNEQYF. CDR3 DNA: TGCGCCAGCAGCCAAGAAGGCCGCTCCTACAATGAGCAGTACTTC.

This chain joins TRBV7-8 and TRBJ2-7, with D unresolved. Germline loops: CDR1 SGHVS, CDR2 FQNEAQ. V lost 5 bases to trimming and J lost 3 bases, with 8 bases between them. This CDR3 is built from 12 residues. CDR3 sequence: CASSPLIYEQYF. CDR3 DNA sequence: TGTGCCAGCAGCCCCTTGATCTACGAGCAGTACTTC.

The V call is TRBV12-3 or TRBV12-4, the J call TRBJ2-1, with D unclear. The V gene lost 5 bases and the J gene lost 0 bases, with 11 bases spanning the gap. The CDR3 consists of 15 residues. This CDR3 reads CASSPILSSYNEQFF. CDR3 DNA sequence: TGTGCCAGCAGTCCCATCCTAAGCTCCTACAATGAGCAGTTCTTC.

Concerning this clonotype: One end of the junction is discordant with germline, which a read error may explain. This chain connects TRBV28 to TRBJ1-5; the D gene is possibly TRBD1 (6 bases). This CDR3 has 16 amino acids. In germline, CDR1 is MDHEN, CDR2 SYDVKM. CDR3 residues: CASGFSGQRSNQPQHF. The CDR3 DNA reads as TGTGCCAGCGGTTTTTCCGGACAGCGAAGCAATCAGCCCCAGCATTTT.

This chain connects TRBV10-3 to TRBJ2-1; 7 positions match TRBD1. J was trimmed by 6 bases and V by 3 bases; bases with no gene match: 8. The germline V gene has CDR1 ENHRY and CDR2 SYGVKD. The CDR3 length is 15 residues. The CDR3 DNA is TGTGCCATCAGTGACCCCGAGACAGGGTTCAATGAGCAGTTCTTC. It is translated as CAISDPETGFNEQFF.

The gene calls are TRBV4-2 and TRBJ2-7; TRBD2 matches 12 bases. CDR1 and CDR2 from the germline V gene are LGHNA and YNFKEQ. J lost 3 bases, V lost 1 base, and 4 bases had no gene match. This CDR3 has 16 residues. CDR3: CASSQVTSGSSYEQYF. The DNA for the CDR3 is TGTGCCAGCAGCCAAGTGACTAGCGGGAGTAGCTACGAGCAGTACTTC.

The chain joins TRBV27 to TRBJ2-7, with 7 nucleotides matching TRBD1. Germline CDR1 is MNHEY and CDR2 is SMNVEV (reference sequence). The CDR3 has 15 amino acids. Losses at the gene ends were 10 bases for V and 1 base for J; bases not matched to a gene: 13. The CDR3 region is CATSPGTVPSYEQYF. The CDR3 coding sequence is TGTGCCACTTCCCCCGGGACAGTACCTTCCTACGAGCAGTACTTC.

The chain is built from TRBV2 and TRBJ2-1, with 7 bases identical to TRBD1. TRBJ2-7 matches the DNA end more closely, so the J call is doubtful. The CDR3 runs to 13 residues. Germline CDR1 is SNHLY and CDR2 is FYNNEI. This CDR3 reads CASQTGSYNEQYF. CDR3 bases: TGTGCCAGTCAGACAGGGTCGTACAATGAGCAGTACTTC.

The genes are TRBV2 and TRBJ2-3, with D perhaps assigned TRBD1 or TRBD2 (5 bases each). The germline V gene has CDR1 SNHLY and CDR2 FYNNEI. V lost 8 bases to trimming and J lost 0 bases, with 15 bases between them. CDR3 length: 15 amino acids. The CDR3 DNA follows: TGTGCCAGCGCCCGGGACCCGCCCAGCACAGATACGCAGTATTTT. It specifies CASARDPPSTDTQYF.

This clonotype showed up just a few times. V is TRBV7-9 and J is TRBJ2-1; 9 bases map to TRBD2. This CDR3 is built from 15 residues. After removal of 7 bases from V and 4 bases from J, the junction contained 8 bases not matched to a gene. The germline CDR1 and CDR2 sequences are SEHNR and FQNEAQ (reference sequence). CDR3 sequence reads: CASTDSGGKYNEQFF. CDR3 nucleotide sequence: TGTGCCAGCACCGATAGCGGGGGAAAATACAATGAGCAGTTCTTC.

This CDR3 reads CATSSLVSGRSSYEQYF. The DNA for the CDR3 is TGTGCCACCAGCAGCCTGGTTAGCGGGCGTAGCTCCTACGAGCAGTACTTC. The J gene is TRBJ2-7, the V gene TRBV15; 7 nucleotides match TRBD2. The CDR3 is made up of 17 amino acids. After removal of 3 bases from V and 0 bases from J, the junction contained 11 bases not matched to a gene. Germline V CDR1 and CDR2: LNHNV, YYDKDF (reference sequence).

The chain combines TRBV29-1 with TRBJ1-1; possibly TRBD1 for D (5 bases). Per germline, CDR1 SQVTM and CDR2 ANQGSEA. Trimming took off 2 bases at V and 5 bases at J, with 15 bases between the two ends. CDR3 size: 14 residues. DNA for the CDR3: TGCAGCGTTGAACAAGTAGGGACGTCAACTGAAGCTTTCTTT. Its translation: CSVEQVGTSTEAFF. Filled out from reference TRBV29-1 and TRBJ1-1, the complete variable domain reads SAVISQKPSRDICQRGTSLTIQCQVDSQVTMMFWYRQQPGQSLTLIATANQGSEATYESGFVIDKFPISRPNLTFSTLTVSNMSPEDSSIYLCSVEQVGTSTEAFFGQGTRLTVV.

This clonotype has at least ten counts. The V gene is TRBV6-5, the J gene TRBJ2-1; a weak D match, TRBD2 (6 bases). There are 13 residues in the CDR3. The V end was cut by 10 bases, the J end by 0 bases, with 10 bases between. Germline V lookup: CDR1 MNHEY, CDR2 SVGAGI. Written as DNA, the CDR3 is TGTGCCACGGGGAGGAACTCCTACAATGAGCAGTTCTTC. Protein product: CATGRNSYNEQFF.

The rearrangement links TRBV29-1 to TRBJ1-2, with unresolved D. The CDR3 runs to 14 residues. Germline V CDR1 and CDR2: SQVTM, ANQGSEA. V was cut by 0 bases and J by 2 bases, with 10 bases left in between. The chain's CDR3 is CSVEDHEGNYGYTF. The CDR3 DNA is TGCAGCGTTGAAGATCACGAAGGAAACTATGGCTACACCTTC.

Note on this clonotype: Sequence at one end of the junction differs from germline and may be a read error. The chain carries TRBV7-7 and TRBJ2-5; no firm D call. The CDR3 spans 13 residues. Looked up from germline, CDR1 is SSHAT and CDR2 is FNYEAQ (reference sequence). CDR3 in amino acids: CASSSDHAETQYF. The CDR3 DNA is TGTGCTAGCAGCTCGGACCACGCCGAGACCCAGTACTTC.

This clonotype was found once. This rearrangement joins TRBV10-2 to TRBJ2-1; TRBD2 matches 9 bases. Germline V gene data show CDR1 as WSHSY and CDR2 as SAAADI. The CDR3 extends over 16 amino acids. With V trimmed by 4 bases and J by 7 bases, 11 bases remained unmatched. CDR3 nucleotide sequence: TGCGCCAGCAGTGGTCACAGGGCGGGGGGGCCAAATGAGCAGTTCTTC. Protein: CASSGHRAGGPNEQFF.

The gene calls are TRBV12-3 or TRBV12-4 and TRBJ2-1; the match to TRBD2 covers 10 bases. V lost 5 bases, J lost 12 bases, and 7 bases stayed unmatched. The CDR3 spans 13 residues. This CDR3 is CASSVLSGRGQFF. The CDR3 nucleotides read TGTGCCAGCAGTGTACTAAGCGGGAGGGGGCAGTTCTTC.

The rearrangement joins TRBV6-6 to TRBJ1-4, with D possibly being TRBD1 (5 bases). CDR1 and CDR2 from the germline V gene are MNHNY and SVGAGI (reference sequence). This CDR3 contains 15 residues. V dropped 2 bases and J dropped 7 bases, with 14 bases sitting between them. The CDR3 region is CASSYLEGAGEKLFF. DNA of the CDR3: TGTGCCAGCAGTTACCTTGAAGGGGCCGGTGAAAAACTGTTTTTT.

CDR3 amino acids: CASSKRDTTNYGYTF. The DNA of the CDR3 is TGTGCCAGCAGCAAACGGGACACTACCAACTATGGCTACACCTTC. The gene calls are TRBV21-1 and TRBJ1-2; the DNA was not compared with TRBD1, the D call given in the table. TRBV21-1 is deemed a pseudogene. This CDR3 region has 15 residues.

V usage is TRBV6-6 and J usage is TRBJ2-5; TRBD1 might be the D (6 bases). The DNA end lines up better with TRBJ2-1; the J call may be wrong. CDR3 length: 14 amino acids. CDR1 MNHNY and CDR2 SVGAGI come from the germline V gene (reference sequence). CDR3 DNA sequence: TGTGCCAGCAGTTACCAAACAGGGTCCGAGACCCAGTTCTTC. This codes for CASSYQTGSETQFF.

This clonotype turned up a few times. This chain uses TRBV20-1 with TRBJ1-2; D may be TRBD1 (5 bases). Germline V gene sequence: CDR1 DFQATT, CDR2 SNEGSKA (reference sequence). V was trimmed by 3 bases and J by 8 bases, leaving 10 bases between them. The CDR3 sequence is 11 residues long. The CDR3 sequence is CSARFRDGYTF. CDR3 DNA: TGCAGTGCTAGGTTCAGGGACGGCTACACCTTC.

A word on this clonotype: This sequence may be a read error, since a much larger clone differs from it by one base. The CDR3 reads CASSETGPSNTKAFF. CDR3 bases: TGTGCCAGCAGTGAGACCGGACCATCGAACACTAAAGCTTTCTTT. V usage is TRBV27 and J usage is TRBJ1-1; no firm D call. Germline CDR1 is MNHEY and CDR2 is SMNVEV (reference sequence). CDR3 length equals 15 residues.

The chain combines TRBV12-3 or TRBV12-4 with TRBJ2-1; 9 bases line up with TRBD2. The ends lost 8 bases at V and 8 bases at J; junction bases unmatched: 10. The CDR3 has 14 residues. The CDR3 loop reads CASLVAGGRHEQFF. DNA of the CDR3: TGTGCCAGCCTGGTCGCGGGGGGGCGCCATGAGCAGTTCTTC.